What follows is one TCR beta chain and its context. Amplified TCR beta CDR3 regions derived from RNA transcripts. A first-round RT-PCR of the TCR CDR3 used the HTBI primer set. TCRdb recomputed calls from the multiplex PCR reads with MiXCR, one row per CDR3 protein. The sample carries over 350,000 distinct CDR3 sequences, about 14% recorded once. The entry originates in a study of T cells in Graves' hyperthyroidism and ophthalmopathy. The sample consisted of blood. The clonotype comes from a man between 18 and 35 years old with Graves' ophthalmopathy.

The chain's CDR3 is CASSPNPTTGYGGSPLHF. In DNA, the CDR3 is TGTGCCAGCTCACCAAATCCCACTACAGGGTATGGCGGCTCACCCCTCCACTTT. The chain recombines TRBV18 with TRBJ1-6; TRBD1 is a possible D gene (6 bases). Trimming took off 2 bases at V and 10 bases at J, with 24 bases between the two ends. The CDR3 is 18 residues long. The germline V gene encodes CDR1 KGHSH and CDR2 LQKENI.